This T cell receptor (beta chain) appears in the sequencing data of a study of identical twins. Study-wide results and caveats: A cross-sectional statistical analysis, not follow-up of the same donors, supported the conclusions.

TCRdb redid the calling of the 5' RACE reads with MiXCR, one entry per CDR3 protein. The table has roughly 470,000 distinct CDR3 sequences, roughly an eighth seen once; the top ten hold more than 0.8%. The CDR3 has 16 residues. Trimming took 4 bases from V and 0 from J, leaving 13 bases between them. Per germline, CDR1 MDHEN and CDR2 SYDVKM. This clonotype has more than one count but fewer than ten. Its antigen is unidentified. The same sample was also used in a study of yellow fever vaccine responses in identical twins.

The rearrangement joins TRBV28 to TRBJ1-3; D might be TRBD1 (5 bases). Sequenced sample: CD4+ T cells sorted from blood. This sequence originates from a woman younger than 30 in good health. In DNA form, the CDR3 reads TGTGCCAGCAGTTCCCGACAGCTCCTCTCTGGAAACACCATATATTTT. Protein: CASSSRQLLSGNTIYF.